The 32 T cell receptor beta chains below all came from one sample that was sequenced in a study of T-cell reconstitution after alpha-beta-depleted transplantation in children. During its preparation, the TCRbeta library received unique molecular identifiers. TCRdb reprocessed the PCR reads via MiXCR and lists one record per CDR3 protein. The repertoire includes about 610,000 distinct CDR3 sequences, about 10% of them detected once, and roughly 4% sits in the top ten. Source: PBMCs from the stem cell graft donor, taken from the stem cell graft. The origin of the receptors is a human donor who donated a stem cell graft to a child with acute myeloid leukemia.

The table lists this clonotype with a few counts. The chain is built from TRBV28 and TRBJ2-3, with D perhaps matching TRBD1 (6 bases). The ends were cut back, 5 bases at V and 1 base at J, with 13 bases in the middle. The CDR3 is made up of 15 amino acids. CDR1 and CDR2 (germline): MDHEN, SYDVKM. The CDR3 region is CASSPGTPGTDTQYF. For the CDR3, the DNA is TGTGCCAGCAGTCCCGGGACACCTGGCACAGATACGCAGTATTTT.

V is TRBV20-1 and J is TRBJ2-1; 10 nucleotides agree with TRBD2. This CDR3 spans 16 amino acids. Germline CDR1 DFQATT, CDR2 SNEGSKA (reference sequence). Trimming cost V 4 bases and J 0 bases; bases outside gene matches: 6. The CDR3 reads CSANPGLAASYNEQFF. The CDR3 nucleotides are TGCAGTGCTAACCCCGGACTAGCGGCCTCCTACAATGAGCAGTTCTTC.

This clonotype turned up a few times. V and J are TRBV14 and TRBJ1-3, with unresolved D. CDR3 length: 14 residues. V lost 2 bases to trimming and J lost 0 bases, with 5 bases between them. Per the germline V gene, CDR1 is SGHDN and CDR2 is FVKESK. This CDR3 is CASSQSYSGNTIYF. The CDR3 bases are TGTGCCAGCAGCCAATCTTACTCTGGAAACACCATATATTTT. The entire variable domain, with the rest obtained from reference TRBV14 and TRBJ1-3, is as follows: EAGVTQFPSHSVIEKGQTVTLRCDPISGHDNLYWYRRVMGKEIKFLLHFVKESKQDESGMPNNRFLAERTGGTYSTLKVQPAELEDSGVYFCASSQSYSGNTIYFGEGSWLTVV.

The rearrangement links TRBV7-2 to TRBJ2-7, with TRBD2 matching over 11 bases. Germline trimming cut 6 bases from V and 7 bases from J; bases unmatched to any gene: 5. The CDR3 is made up of 13 amino acids. Germline values: CDR1 SGHTA, CDR2 FQGNSA. The CDR3 here is CASRGVAGGEQYF. CDR3 nucleotide sequence: TGTGCCAGCAGAGGGGTAGCGGGAGGGGAGCAGTACTTC.

The V gene is TRBV20-1, the J gene TRBJ2-1, with a weak D call TRBD2 (6 bases). This CDR3 is built from 15 residues. V lost 0 bases to trimming and J lost 6 bases, with 15 bases between them. Germline loops: CDR1 DFQATT, CDR2 SNEGSKA (reference sequence). The CDR3 nucleotides are TGCAGTGCTAGAGATCCTTCCGGGAGAGGCAATGAGCAGTTCTTC. It is translated as CSARDPSGRGNEQFF.

The table lists this clonotype with many counts. This chain links TRBV7-2 with TRBJ2-7; TRBD1 matches 10 bases. The CDR3 length is 14 residues. V dropped 3 bases and J dropped 4; count of bases not matched to a gene: 3. Germline CDR1 reads SGHTA; CDR2 reads FQGNSA. The CDR3 here is CASSFRGQGYEQYF. The CDR3 DNA follows: TGTGCCAGCAGCTTCCGGGGACAGGGGTACGAGCAGTACTTC.

The J gene is TRBJ2-7, the V gene TRBV20-1; D may correspond to TRBD1 or TRBD2 (5 bases each). The CDR3 is 15 amino acids. Germline V gene lookup returns CDR1 DFQATT and CDR2 SNEGSKA (reference sequence). The germline V and J ends were trimmed by 3 bases and 5 bases, with 20 bases remaining between them. In DNA form, the CDR3 reads TGCAGTGCTAGCCGACTCCCGGAAAGGGACCACGAGCAGTACTTC. Translated, it gives CSASRLPERDHEQYF.

This clonotype was recorded at least ten times. The chain carries TRBV5-1 and TRBJ2-5; 11 positions match TRBD2. V dropped 4 bases and J dropped 1; count of bases not matched to a gene: 3. The CDR3 runs to 15 residues. Germline V gene sequence: CDR1 SGHRS, CDR2 YFSETQ. The CDR3 DNA reads as TGCGCCAGCAGCAGGGGGACTAGCGGCCAAGAGACCCAGTACTTC. Translated, it gives CASSRGTSGQETQYF.

This clonotype was picked up a small number of times. The chain recombines TRBV4-3 with TRBJ2-7; TRBD1 aligns across 9 bases. Germline V gene data show CDR1 as LGHNA and CDR2 as YSLEER. V gave up 2 bases and J gave up 2 bases; unmatched junction bases: 4. CDR3 length: 15 amino acids. CDR3: CASSQRTGAAYEQYF. DNA of the CDR3: TGCGCCAGCAGCCAAAGGACAGGGGCCGCCTACGAGCAGTACTTC.

This chain's CDR3 is CASSLRSSGKQGEQYF. The CDR3 DNA sequence: TGTGCCAGCAGCTTGAGGAGTAGCGGGAAGCAGGGCGAGCAGTACTTC. The J gene is TRBJ2-7, the V gene TRBV5-6, with 8 bases fitting TRBD2. From germline, CDR1 is SGHDT and CDR2 YYEEEE. The CDR3 length is 16 residues. Trimming cost V 1 base and J 6 bases; bases outside gene matches: 12. The entire variable domain, with the rest obtained from reference TRBV5-6 and TRBJ2-7, is as follows: DAGVTQSPTHLIKTRGQQVTLRCSPKSGHDTVSWYQQALGQGPQFIFQYYEEEERQRGNFPDRFSGHQFPNYSSELNVNALLLGDSALYLCASSLRSSGKQGEQYFGPGTRLTVT.

This clonotype was recorded a few times. The chain combines TRBV15 with TRBJ2-3; perhaps TRBD2 as D (6 bases). The CDR3 is 16 residues long. V lost 0 bases, J lost 1 base, and 11 bases lay in between. CDR1 is LNHNV, CDR2 YYDKDF, per germline (reference sequence). The CDR3 DNA is TGTGCCACCAGCAGAGATCAGGTAGCGGGCACAGATACGCAGTATTTT. Translating gives CATSRDQVAGTDTQYF.

This CDR3 reads CASSLGSVGGVGELFF. CDR3 DNA: TGTGCCAGCAGCTTAGGCTCGGTCGGAGGGGTCGGGGAGCTGTTTTTT. The rearrangement joins TRBV7-2 to TRBJ2-2; D perhaps matches TRBD2 (6 bases). Germline-derived CDR1 and CDR2 are SGHTA and FQGNSA. The V end lost 1 base, the J end lost 7 bases, and 16 bases lay between the germline ends. There are 16 residues in the CDR3.

This clonotype was detected a few times. The chain's CDR3 is CATSDATEPYEQYF. The CDR3 DNA follows: TGTGCCACCAGTGATGCGACCGAGCCCTACGAGCAGTACTTC. This chain joins TRBV24-1 and TRBJ2-7; D gene uncertain. The V and J ends lost 3 bases and 2 bases respectively, with 10 bases between them. Germline V gene data show CDR1 as KGHDR and CDR2 as SFDVKD. This CDR3 comprises 14 residues.

At least ten counts were recorded for this clonotype. The genes are TRBV29-1 and TRBJ2-3; D call uncertain. The CDR3 runs 13 residues. V lost 4 bases and J lost 4, with 12 bases in between. CDR1 SQVTM and CDR2 ANQGSEA come from the germline V gene. CDR3 DNA: TGCAGCGTTGTGCCCCGGGCAGCAGATACGCAGTATTTT. Its translation is CSVVPRAADTQYF.

The V and J genes are TRBV6-5 and TRBJ2-4; 10 nucleotides align to TRBD2. The V gene end was trimmed by 2 bases and the J gene end by 7 bases; junction bases not matched to a gene: 11. Looked up from germline, CDR1 is MNHEY and CDR2 is SVGAGI. The CDR3 runs to 17 residues. As DNA, the CDR3 is TGTGCCAGCAGTTACCCGCGGACTAGCGGTTTAGGGAACATTCAGTACTTC. As protein: CASSYPRTSGLGNIQYF.

This chain links TRBV20-1 with TRBJ2-3; D unclear. V was trimmed by 4 bases and J by 4 bases, leaving 9 bases between them. Germline V gene lookup returns CDR1 DFQATT and CDR2 SNEGSKA (reference sequence). The CDR3 is 12 amino acids. In nucleotides, the CDR3 is TGCAGTGCTAAAACCCAGGCAGATACGCAGTATTTT. Its translation is CSAKTQADTQYF.

The sample holds a few counts of this clonotype. The V gene is TRBV29-1, the J gene TRBJ1-1; the D gene is possibly TRBD1 (5 bases). Germline V lookup: CDR1 SQVTM, CDR2 ANQGSEA. The CDR3 loop spans 14 amino acids. Between the trimmed V and J ends, which lost 7 bases and 3 bases, there was a span of 18 bases. The CDR3 DNA sequence: TGCAGCGCCGCAGGAGCAGGGTTGGACACTGAAGCTTTCTTT. It codes for CSAAGAGLDTEAFF. Based on the CDR3 plus reference TRBV29-1 and TRBJ1-1, the full variable domain is SAVISQKPSRDICQRGTSLTIQCQVDSQVTMMFWYRQQPGQSLTLIATANQGSEATYESGFVIDKFPISRPNLTFSTLTVSNMSPEDSSIYLCSAAGAGLDTEAFFGQGTRLTVV.

The rearrangement joins TRBV24-1 to TRBJ2-3; unclear D gene. Germline CDR1 and CDR2: KGHDR and SFDVKD. V was cut by 4 bases and J by 0 bases, with 4 bases left in between. The CDR3 sequence is 13 residues long. The CDR3 bases are TGTGCCACCAGTGAAGGCAGCACAGATACGCAGTATTTT. Amino acid sequence: CATSEGSTDTQYF.

V is TRBV4-2 and J is TRBJ1-6, with D possibly being TRBD1 (5 bases). The CDR3 contains 14 residues. The V gene lost 2 bases and the J gene lost 7 bases, with 9 bases spanning the gap. Germline-derived CDR1 and CDR2 are LGHNA and YNFKEQ. The CDR3 DNA is TGTGCCAGCAGCCAACCGGGACCGAATTCACCCCTCCACTTT. Protein product: CASSQPGPNSPLHF.

V gene TRBV12-3 or TRBV12-4 combines with J gene TRBJ2-4; 9 nucleotides match TRBD2. The CDR3 has 17 residues. V lost 10 bases and J lost 0; bases outside the gene matches: 13. This CDR3 reads CATIVAGDSLAKNIQYF. The CDR3 DNA follows: TGTGCCACCATCGTAGCGGGAGATTCCTTAGCCAAAAACATTCAGTACTTC.

This clonotype was counted at least ten times. The chain has TRBV11-1 and TRBJ2-5; D gene ambiguous. V lost 2 bases and J 9 bases, leaving 10 bases between the germline ends. The CDR3 loop spans 12 amino acids. Looked up from germline, CDR1 is SGHAT and CDR2 is FQDESV (reference sequence). The CDR3 coding sequence is TGTGCCAGCAGCTTATCTGGGCCATCCCAGTACTTC. Translating gives CASSLSGPSQYF.

This clonotype was counted a few times. The V gene is TRBV12-3 or TRBV12-4, the J gene TRBJ2-3, with D tentatively TRBD2 (6 bases). There are 15 residues in the CDR3. Trimming took 3 bases from V and 2 from J, leaving 12 bases between them. The CDR3 DNA sequence: TGTGCCAGCAGTTTCGGCGGGACCTTCACAGATACGCAGTATTTT. Its protein product is CASSFGGTFTDTQYF.

In its sample, this clonotype was seen many times. V and J are TRBV20-1 and TRBJ1-1; D possibly corresponds to TRBD1 (6 bases). Between the trimmed V and J ends, which lost 6 bases and 0 bases, there was a span of 8 bases. The CDR3 has 12 amino acids. Germline values: CDR1 DFQATT, CDR2 SNEGSKA (reference sequence). CDR3 region: CSAQGLNTEAFF. CDR3 nucleotide sequence: TGCAGTGCGCAGGGGTTGAACACTGAAGCTTTCTTT.

This clonotype was found many times. The chain links TRBV7-2 to TRBJ1-4, with D uncertain. Germline CDR1 and CDR2: SGHTA and FQGNSA. Trimming took 5 bases from V and 7 from J, leaving 11 bases between them. The CDR3 has 13 amino acids. CDR3 DNA: TGTGCCAGCAGCCCAACTCGGGGTGAAAAACTGTTTTTT. It yields the protein CASSPTRGEKLFF.

This clonotype was seen a handful of times. The chain has TRBV3-1 and TRBJ2-7; D is uncertain. V was shortened by 0 bases and J by 2 bases, with 8 bases between the two germline ends. The CDR3 is 14 residues long. Germline CDR1 reads LGHDT; CDR2 reads YNNKEL (reference sequence). DNA of the CDR3: TGTGCCAGCAGCCAAGATCAAGCTACCTACGAGCAGTACTTC. Protein sequence: CASSQDQATYEQYF.

The CDR3 loop is CASSPMGQGRYGYTF. The CDR3 DNA reads TGTGCCAGCAGTCCGATGGGACAGGGAAGGTATGGCTACACCTTC. This chain connects TRBV6-1 to TRBJ1-2; TRBD1 aligns across 9 bases. CDR3 size: 15 residues. The ends lost 5 bases at V and 5 bases at J; junction bases unmatched: 9. Germline V gene sequence: CDR1 MNHNS, CDR2 SASEGT.

In this sample, this clonotype turned up many times. J is TRBJ2-7 and V is TRBV20-1; 7 bases line up with TRBD2. V was clipped by 0 bases and J by 9 bases; unmatched bases: 11. The CDR3 covers 14 residues. Germline CDR1 reads DFQATT; CDR2 reads SNEGSKA (reference sequence). The CDR3 sequence is CSARDPLAGVMQYF. The CDR3 nucleotides are TGCAGTGCTAGAGATCCGTTGGCGGGAGTTATGCAGTACTTC.

This clonotype was found a few times. The chain employs TRBV29-1 and TRBJ2-2, with 7 positions matching TRBD2. The junction had 9 bases not matched to a gene; V was cut back by 1 base and J by 4 bases. Germline lookup yields CDR1 SQVTM and CDR2 ANQGSEA. The CDR3 is 16 residues long. The CDR3 spells CSVEAGAGDGTGELFF. Written as DNA, the CDR3 is TGCAGCGTTGAAGCTGGTGCGGGAGATGGCACCGGGGAGCTGTTTTTT.

This clonotype was detected many times. This rearrangement joins TRBV7-2 to TRBJ1-1, with TRBD1 matching 7 bases. The length of the CDR3 is 14 residues. The V gene end was trimmed by 4 bases and the J gene end by 3 bases; junction bases not matched to a gene: 5. The germline CDR1 and CDR2 sequences are SGHTA and FQGNSA. The CDR3 DNA is TGTGCCAGCAGCTCTAAGGGACAGTACACTGAAGCTTTCTTT. Translated, it gives CASSSKGQYTEAFF.

The rearrangement joins TRBV7-6 to TRBJ2-2; D ambiguous. The ends were cut back, 1 base at V and 4 bases at J, with 10 bases in the middle. The CDR3 length is 15 residues. Germline V gene sequence: CDR1 SGHVS, CDR2 FNYEAQ. The CDR3 here is CASSLGAPGTGELFF. The CDR3, as DNA: TGTGCCAGCAGCTTAGGGGCGCCGGGCACCGGGGAGCTGTTTTTT.

This rearrangement joins TRBV27 to TRBJ2-1, with 9 bases lining up with TRBD2. The CDR3 is 15 residues long. V shed 7 bases and J 5 bases; nucleotides not matched to a gene: 9. Germline CDR1 is MNHEY and CDR2 is SMNVEV (reference sequence). This CDR3 is CASTIAGVRDNEQFF. Written as DNA, the CDR3 is TGTGCCAGCACGATAGCGGGAGTGAGGGACAATGAGCAGTTCTTC.

In this sample, this clonotype turned up many times. The J gene is TRBJ2-2, the V gene TRBV12-3 or TRBV12-4; D is possibly TRBD2 (5 bases). V shed 5 bases and J shed 7 bases, with 11 bases lying between them. This CDR3 comprises 13 residues. The CDR3, as DNA: TGTGCCAGCAGTCCCGGGATGATCGGGGAGCTGTTTTTT. It is translated as CASSPGMIGELFF.